The rows below give T cell receptor beta chains drawn from one sample of a study of blood T cells in healthy people across ages. Each CDR3 protein gets one entry after TCRdb re-called the 5' RACE reads with MiXCR. The sample consists of 850,000 or so distinct CDR3 sequences, about 28% of them appearing once. Sample: blood. The receptors shown here come from a woman older than 75 in good health. CDR3s include the opening cysteine and the closing phenylalanine or tryptophan. The order of the fields is J gene, clone size, V gene, D gene, CDR3 DNA, CDR3 protein. The D gene is left open where the match is weak. Clone sizes are given selectively: once, few, many, or a class where the clone is expanded.

TRBJ2-1	-	TRBV6-5	TRBD2	TGTGCCAGCAGTTACAGGGTAGTGGGGGGGTACAATGAGCAGTTCTTC	CASSYRVVGGYNEQFF
TRBJ2-1	many	TRBV6-5	-	TGTGCCAGCAATTTCAAAGGGGAGCAGTTCTTC	CASNFKGEQFF
TRBJ2-7	many	TRBV18	-	TGTGCCAGCTCAATTGACAGGTCTACCTACGAGCAGTACTTC	CASSIDRSTYEQYF
TRBJ2-5	many	TRBV29-1	TRBD1	TGCAGCTTAACCCTTCCTCCAGGGGGAGAGACCCAGTACTTC	CSLTLPPGGETQYF
TRBJ2-3	few	TRBV29-1	TRBD1	TGCAGTGAGATGGACAGGGGACATACAGATACGCGGTATTTT	CSEMDRGHTDTRYF
TRBJ2-5	few	TRBV24-1	-	TGTGCCACCAGTGATCTGGGGAGATCATCCTACAATGAGCAGTACTTC	CATSDLGRSSYNEQYF
TRBJ1-1	-	TRBV20-1	-	TGCAGTGCTAGAGGGAGGGGGGCCCTGAACACTGAAGCTTTCTTT	CSARGRGALNTEAFF
TRBJ2-1	many	TRBV18	-	TGTGCCAGCTCACCACCGACCCGCTACAATGAGCAGTTCTTC	CASSPPTRYNEQFF
TRBJ1-1	-	TRBV6-2/TRBV6-3	-	TGTGCCAGCAGGCCGACGTCCGGCCTAAAATATCGGACTGAAGCTTTCTTT	CASRPTSGLKYRTEAFF
TRBJ2-5	-	TRBV29-1	TRBD2	TGCAGCTCGGGACTAGCGGGGAAGGGTGAGACCCAGTACTTC	CSSGLAGKGETQYF
TRBJ2-7	many	TRBV4-1	TRBD2	TGCGCCAGCAGCCAAGTCACAGCGGGGGGATCCGAGCAGTACTTC	CASSQVTAGGSEQYF
TRBJ2-3	-	TRBV5-1	-	TGCGCCAGCAGCTTGGGGGGATTAGGGGTGTCTTCAGATACGCAGTATTTT	CASSLGGLGVSSDTQYF
TRBJ1-4	few	TRBV6-5	TRBD1	TGTGCCAGCCAGGGACAGTATAATGAAAAACTGTTTTTT	CASQGQYNEKLFF
TRBJ2-3	few	TRBV6-5	TRBD2	TGTGCCAGCAGTTACTCATTAGCGGGGGGGACAGATACGCAGTATTTT	CASSYSLAGGTDTQYF
TRBJ1-2	-	TRBV6-1	-	TGTGCCAGCAGTCAGACAGTAATTAACTATGGCTACACCTTC	CASSQTVINYGYTF
TRBJ1-4	-	TRBV14	-	TGTGCCAGCAACCCTCCACCCCCAGGCCGGGCGCTCCAAAATGAAAAACTGTTTTTT	CASNPPPPGRALQNEKLFF
TRBJ2-1	many	TRBV6-5	-	TGTGCCAGCAGTTACTCGAAGATTTTGGCTGCTAGAGACGAGCAGTTCTTC	CASSYSKILAARDEQFF
TRBJ1-1	few	TRBV6-5	-	TGTGCCAGCGGTCCCACAGGGAGGCGGCCGGCTGAAGCTTTCTTT	CASGPTGRRPAEAFF
TRBJ2-3	many	TRBV9	-	TGTGCCAGCAGCGTAGCTCTCCATAGCACAGATACGCAGTATTTT	CASSVALHSTDTQYF
TRBJ2-6	once	TRBV7-8	-	TGTGCCAGCAGTCAGGGTTCAGCCAACGTCCGGACTTTC	CASSQGSANVRTF
TRBJ1-5	few	TRBV6-2/TRBV6-3	-	TGTGCCAGCAACCAGGGGTCACATCAGCCCCAGCATTTT	CASNQGSHQPQHF
TRBJ2-7	many	TRBV5-1	-	TGCGCCAGCAGCTTGGGCGCGGACGCCTACGAGCAGTACTTC	CASSLGADAYEQYF
TRBJ2-5	few	TRBV24-1	-	TGTGCCACCAGCTCCGTGGGGACAGAGACCCAGTACTTC	CATSSVGTETQYF
TRBJ2-7	-	TRBV7-9	-	TGTGCCAGCAGCTTACAAGAGAGCTCCTACGAGCAGTACTTC	CASSLQESSYEQYF
TRBJ1-5	few	TRBV2	-	TGTGCCAGCAGTGGACGGGGAGCTGGTCAGCCCCAGCATTTT	CASSGRGAGQPQHF
TRBJ2-1	few	TRBV5-5	-	TGTGCCAGCAGCTTGGCCAGGCACAATGAGCAGTTCTTC	CASSLARHNEQFF
TRBJ1-1	-	TRBV7-9	-	TGTGCCAGCGCCCGGACAGAGCTTAACACTGAAGCTTTCTTT	CASARTELNTEAFF
TRBJ2-3	-	TRBV12-3/TRBV12-4	-	TGTGCCAGCAGTTTAGCGGGACACAACGCAGATATGCAGTATTTT	CASSLAGHNADMQYF
TRBJ1-1	-	TRBV7-2	TRBD1	TGTGCCAGCAGCTTAGCTGGTAGGGGGCGCCTTCAAGCTGAAGCTTTCTTT	CASSLAGRGRLQAEAFF
TRBJ2-3	many	TRBV20-1	-	TGCAGTGTGGCGAGCAGGAGGAGCACAGATACGCAGTATTTT	CSVASRRSTDTQYF
TRBJ1-6	-	TRBV20-1	-	TGCAGTGCTAGAGATATACTGGAGGGCATTCATTCACCCCTCCACTTT	CSARDILEGIHSPLHF
TRBJ1-4	-	TRBV6-2/TRBV6-3	-	TGTGCCGGGGGTTTACTGTTTTTT	CAGGLLFF
TRBJ1-3	-	TRBV3-1	-	TGTGCCAGCGGCATGATTACAGGAGGAGACACCATATATTTT	CASGMITGGDTIYF
TRBJ1-2	many	TRBV7-2	TRBD1	TGTGCCAGCAGCTTGGGGGGACAGGTCGGTGGCTACACCTTC	CASSLGGQVGGYTF
TRBJ1-5	-	TRBV2	TRBD1	TGTGCCAGCAGTGAAATGGGACAGGATAGCAATCAGCCCCAGCATTTT	CASSEMGQDSNQPQHF
TRBJ2-7	-	TRBV6-4	-	TGTGCCAGCAGTGACTCCCGACAGGATCCGAATGTGCAGTACTTC	CASSDSRQDPNVQYF
TRBJ2-2	-	TRBV5-5	-	TGTGCCAGCAGCTTGGATATCAGAAGGGACACCGGGGAGCTGTTTTTT	CASSLDIRRDTGELFF
TRBJ1-4	many	TRBV3-1	TRBD1	TGTGCCAGCAGCCCGAAGTGGCGGGACAGGAGAACATTTAATGAAAAACTGTTTTTT	CASSPKWRDRRTFNEKLFF
TRBJ1-5	many	TRBV12-3/TRBV12-4	-	TGTGCCAGCAGCCCGAGCCAGGGGCGTCGGACCCAGCATTTT	CASSPSQGRRTQHF
TRBJ2-3	many	TRBV7-2	TRBD1	TGTGCCAGCAGCCACGGGACAGGACGCACAGATACGCAGTATTTT	CASSHGTGRTDTQYF
TRBJ2-3	many	TRBV11-2	-	TGTGCCAGCAGCCCCAACGGGCCCGGCACAGATACGCAGTATTTT	CASSPNGPGTDTQYF
TRBJ2-3	-	TRBV2	-	TGTGCCAGCGTTTCCGGGACGTCGGATACGCAGTATTTT	CASVSGTSDTQYF
TRBJ2-7	-	TRBV3-1	TRBD1	TGTGCCAGCAGCCAAGGCCAGGGGGCTTACGGGCAGTACTTC	CASSQGQGAYGQYF
TRBJ2-5	-	TRBV11-3	TRBD1	TGTGCCAGCCATGGACAGGGGCGGGAGACCCAGTACTTC	CASHGQGRETQYF
TRBJ2-5	many	TRBV3-1	-	TGTGCCAGCAGCCTACGGACGGAACAAGAGACCCAGTACTTC	CASSLRTEQETQYF
TRBJ2-7	-	TRBV7-6	-	TGTGCCAGCAGCTTAGCGGGCTGGAGCTCCTACAATGAGCAGTACTTC	CASSLAGWSSYNEQYF
TRBJ2-5	few	TRBV7-2	-	TGTGCCAGCAGCCAGGGGTCCCGGGAGACCCAGTACTTC	CASSQGSRETQYF
TRBJ1-1	few	TRBV10-3	-	TGTGCCATCAGTGAGTCGTTTGGGGGAGGTGAAGCTTTCTTT	CAISESFGGGEAFF
TRBJ1-1	-	TRBV27	TRBD1	TGTGCCAGCAGTTTATCAGTCCCGACAGGGTTGGAAGCTGAAGCTTTCTTT	CASSLSVPTGLEAEAFF
TRBJ1-2	many	TRBV6-1	-	TGTGCCAGCAGTGAAGCCAGGGGCACTTCCTATGGCTACACCTTC	CASSEARGTSYGYTF
TRBJ2-7	many	TRBV7-2	TRBD2	TGTGCCAGCAGCTTAGTAGCGGGAAACGAGCAGTACTTC	CASSLVAGNEQYF
TRBJ2-1	-	TRBV11-2	-	TGTGCCAGCAGCCAATTTTCAGGGGAGGGAGAGACCCAGTTCTTC	CASSQFSGEGETQFF
TRBJ2-1	many	TRBV3-1	-	TGTGCCAGCAGCCAGAACCTTAACAATGAGCAGTTCTTC	CASSQNLNNEQFF
TRBJ2-2	few	TRBV6-6	-	TGTGCCAGCAGTAAGACAGAGACCGGGGAGCTGTTTTTT	CASSKTETGELFF
TRBJ2-1	many	TRBV3-1	-	TGTGCCAGTGGGGTCGGCGGGTCCTCCTACAATGAGCAGTTCTTC	CASGVGGSSYNEQFF
TRBJ2-1	many	TRBV10-3	TRBD2	TGTGCCATCAAAAGTGTGAGAACGGGGGGGGGTGATGAGCAGTTCTTC	CAIKSVRTGGGDEQFF
TRBJ2-1	-	TRBV29-1	TRBD2	TGCAGTTCAACCGGGACTAGCGTATACAATGAGCAGTTCTTC	CSSTGTSVYNEQFF
TRBJ2-5	-	TRBV20-1	TRBD2	TGCAGTGCCCCCACGGGGGGGCGGTGGGAGACCCAGTACTTC	CSAPTGGRWETQYF